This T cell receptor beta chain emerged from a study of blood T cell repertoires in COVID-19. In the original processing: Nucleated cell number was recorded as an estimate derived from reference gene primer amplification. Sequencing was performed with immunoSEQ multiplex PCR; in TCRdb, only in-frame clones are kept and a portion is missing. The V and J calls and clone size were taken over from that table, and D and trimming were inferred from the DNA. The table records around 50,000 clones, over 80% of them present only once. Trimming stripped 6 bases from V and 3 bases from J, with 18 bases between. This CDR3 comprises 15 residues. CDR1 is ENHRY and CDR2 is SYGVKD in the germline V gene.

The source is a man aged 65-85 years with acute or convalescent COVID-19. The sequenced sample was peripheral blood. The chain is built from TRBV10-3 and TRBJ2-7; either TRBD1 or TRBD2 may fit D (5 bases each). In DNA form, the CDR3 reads TGTGCCATCAGGGAGGATTATGGACAAAACTACGAGCAGTACTTC. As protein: CAIREDYGQNYEQYF.